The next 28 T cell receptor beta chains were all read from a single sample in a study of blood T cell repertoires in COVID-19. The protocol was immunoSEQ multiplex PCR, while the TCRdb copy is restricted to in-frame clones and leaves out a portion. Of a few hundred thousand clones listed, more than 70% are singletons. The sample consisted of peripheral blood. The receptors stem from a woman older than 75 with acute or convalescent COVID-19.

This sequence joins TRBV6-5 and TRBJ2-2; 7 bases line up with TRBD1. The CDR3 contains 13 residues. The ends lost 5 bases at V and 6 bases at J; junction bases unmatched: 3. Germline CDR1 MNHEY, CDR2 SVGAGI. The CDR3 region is CASSQTGAGELFF. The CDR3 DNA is TGTGCCAGCAGTCAAACAGGGGCCGGGGAGCTGTTTTTT.

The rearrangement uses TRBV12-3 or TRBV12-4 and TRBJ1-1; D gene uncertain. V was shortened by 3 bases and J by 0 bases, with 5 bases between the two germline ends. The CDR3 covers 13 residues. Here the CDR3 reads CASSLAVNTEAFF. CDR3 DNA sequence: TGTGCCAGCAGTTTGGCAGTGAACACTGAAGCTTTCTTT.

CDR3 bases: TGTGCCTGGAGGGGCGTACAGGGGCCCCAGCATTTT. Protein sequence: CAWRGVQGPQHF. The rearrangement uses TRBV30 and TRBJ1-5; D perhaps matches TRBD1 (6 bases). From germline, CDR1 is GTSNPN and CDR2 SVGIG (reference sequence). The V end was cut by 3 bases, the J end by 9 bases, with 12 bases between. The CDR3 is made up of 12 amino acids.

CDR3: CASSAGVTGGTEAFF. For the CDR3, the DNA is TGTGCCAGCAGTGCGGGGGTCACAGGAGGCACTGAAGCTTTCTTT. The chain couples TRBV2 to TRBJ1-1, with D possibly matching TRBD1 (5 bases). Trimming took off 4 bases at V and 4 bases at J, with 16 bases between the two ends. This CDR3 is 15 amino acids long. Germline V lookup: CDR1 SNHLY, CDR2 FYNNEI.

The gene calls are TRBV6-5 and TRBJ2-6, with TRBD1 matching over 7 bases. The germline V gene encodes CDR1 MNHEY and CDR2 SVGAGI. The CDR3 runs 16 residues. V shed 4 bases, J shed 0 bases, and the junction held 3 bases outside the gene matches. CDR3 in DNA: TGTGCCAGCAGTTGGGACAGTTCCTCTGGGGCCAACGTCCTGACTTTC. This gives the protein CASSWDSSSGANVLTF.

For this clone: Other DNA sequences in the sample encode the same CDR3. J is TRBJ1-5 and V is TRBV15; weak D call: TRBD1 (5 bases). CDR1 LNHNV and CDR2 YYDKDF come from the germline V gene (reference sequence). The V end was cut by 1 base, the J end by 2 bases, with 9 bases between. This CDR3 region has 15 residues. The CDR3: CATSRGQGGNQPQHF. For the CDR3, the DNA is TGTGCCACCAGCAGAGGTCAAGGGGGCAATCAGCCCCAGCATTTT.

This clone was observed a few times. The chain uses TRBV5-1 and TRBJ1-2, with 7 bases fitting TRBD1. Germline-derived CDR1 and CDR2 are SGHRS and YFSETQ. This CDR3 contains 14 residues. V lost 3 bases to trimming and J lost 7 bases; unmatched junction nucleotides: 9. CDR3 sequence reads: CASSSDTTGSGYTF. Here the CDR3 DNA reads TGCGCCAGCAGCTCCGACACGACAGGGTCTGGCTACACCTTC.

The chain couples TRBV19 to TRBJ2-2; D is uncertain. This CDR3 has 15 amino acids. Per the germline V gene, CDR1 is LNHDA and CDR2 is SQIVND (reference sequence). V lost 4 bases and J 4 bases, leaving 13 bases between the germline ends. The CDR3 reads CASSTWSASTGELFF. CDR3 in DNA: TGTGCCAGTAGTACGTGGAGCGCCTCCACCGGGGAGCTGTTTTTT.

CDR3 DNA sequence: TGCACCAGCAGCCAGGTACAGGGGGCAAACACCGGGGAGCTGTTTTTT. Protein product: CTSSQVQGANTGELFF. The rearrangement links TRBV1 to TRBJ2-2; TRBD1, the table's D call, lacks a check against the DNA. TRBV1 is termed a pseudogene. This CDR3 comprises 16 residues.

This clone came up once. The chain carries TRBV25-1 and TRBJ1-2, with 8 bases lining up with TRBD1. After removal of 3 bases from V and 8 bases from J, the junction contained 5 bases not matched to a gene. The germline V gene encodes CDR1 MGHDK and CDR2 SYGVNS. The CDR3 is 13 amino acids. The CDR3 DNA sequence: TGTGCCAGCAGTGATCGACAGGGGCGAGGCTACACCTTC. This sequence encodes CASSDRQGRGYTF.

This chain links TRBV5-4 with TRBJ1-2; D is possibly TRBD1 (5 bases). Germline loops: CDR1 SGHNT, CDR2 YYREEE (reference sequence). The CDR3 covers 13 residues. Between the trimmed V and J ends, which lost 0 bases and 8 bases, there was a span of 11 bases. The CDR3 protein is CASSLVGGVGYTF. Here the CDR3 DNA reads TGTGCCAGCAGCTTGGTAGGAGGGGTGGGCTACACCTTC.

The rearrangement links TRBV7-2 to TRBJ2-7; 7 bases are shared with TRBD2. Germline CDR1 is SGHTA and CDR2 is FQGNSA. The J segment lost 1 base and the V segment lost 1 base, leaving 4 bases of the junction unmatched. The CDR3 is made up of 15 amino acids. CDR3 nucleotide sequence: TGTGCCAGCAGCTTAGAATCGGGGGGTTCCTACGAGCAGTACTTC. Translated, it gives CASSLESGGSYEQYF.

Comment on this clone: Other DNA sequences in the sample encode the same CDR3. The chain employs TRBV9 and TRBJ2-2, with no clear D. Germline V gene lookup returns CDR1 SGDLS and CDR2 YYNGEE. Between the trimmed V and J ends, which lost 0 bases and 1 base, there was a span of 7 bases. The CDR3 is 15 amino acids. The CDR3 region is CASSVVGGNTGELFF. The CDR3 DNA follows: TGTGCCAGCAGCGTAGTTGGCGGGAACACCGGGGAGCTGTTTTTT.

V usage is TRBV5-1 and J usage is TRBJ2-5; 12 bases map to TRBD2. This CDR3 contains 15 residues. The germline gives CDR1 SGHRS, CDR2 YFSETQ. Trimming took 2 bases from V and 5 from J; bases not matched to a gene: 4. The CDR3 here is CASSFAGTSGETQYF. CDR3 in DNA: TGCGCCAGCAGCTTCGCTGGGACTAGCGGGGAGACCCAGTACTTC.

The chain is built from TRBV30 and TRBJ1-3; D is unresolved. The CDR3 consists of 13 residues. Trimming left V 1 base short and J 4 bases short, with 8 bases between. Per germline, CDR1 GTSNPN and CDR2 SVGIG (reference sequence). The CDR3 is CAWSDGTGNTIYF. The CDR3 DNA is TGTGCCTGGAGTGATGGCACGGGAAACACCATATATTTT.

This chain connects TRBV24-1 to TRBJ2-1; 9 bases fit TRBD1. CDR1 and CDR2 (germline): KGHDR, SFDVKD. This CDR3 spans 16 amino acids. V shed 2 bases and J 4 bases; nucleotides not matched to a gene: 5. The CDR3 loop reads CATSDSGTGYYNEQFF. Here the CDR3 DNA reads TGTGCCACCAGTGATTCCGGGACAGGGTATTACAATGAGCAGTTCTTC.

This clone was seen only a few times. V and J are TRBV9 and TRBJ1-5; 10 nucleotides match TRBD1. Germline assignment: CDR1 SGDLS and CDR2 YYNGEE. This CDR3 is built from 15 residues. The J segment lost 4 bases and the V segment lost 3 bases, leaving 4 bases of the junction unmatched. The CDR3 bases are TGTGCCAGCAGCGCGACAGGGGGCGAGAATCAGCCCCAGCATTTT. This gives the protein CASSATGGENQPQHF.

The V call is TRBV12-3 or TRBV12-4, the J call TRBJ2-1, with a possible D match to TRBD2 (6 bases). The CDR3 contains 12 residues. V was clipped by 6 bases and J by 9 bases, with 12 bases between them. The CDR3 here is CASRELALEQFF. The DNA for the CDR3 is TGTGCCAGCAGAGAACTAGCCCTTGAGCAGTTCTTC.

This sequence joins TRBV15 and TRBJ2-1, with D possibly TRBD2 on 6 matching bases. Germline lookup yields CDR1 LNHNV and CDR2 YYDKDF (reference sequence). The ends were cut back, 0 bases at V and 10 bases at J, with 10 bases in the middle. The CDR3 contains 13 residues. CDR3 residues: CATSRENRGEQFF. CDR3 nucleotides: TGTGCCACCAGCAGAGAGAACCGGGGGGAGCAGTTCTTC.

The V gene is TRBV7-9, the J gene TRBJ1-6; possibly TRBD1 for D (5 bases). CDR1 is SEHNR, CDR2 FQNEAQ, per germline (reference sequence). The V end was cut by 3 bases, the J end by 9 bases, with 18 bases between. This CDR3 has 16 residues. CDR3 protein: CASSFRGRGSRSPLHF. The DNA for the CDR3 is TGTGCCAGCAGCTTTCGTGGCCGGGGGTCTCGTTCACCCCTCCACTTT.

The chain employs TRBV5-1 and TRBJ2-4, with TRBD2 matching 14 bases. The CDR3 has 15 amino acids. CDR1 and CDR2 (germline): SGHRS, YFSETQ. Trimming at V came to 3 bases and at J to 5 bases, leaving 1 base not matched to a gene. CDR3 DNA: TGCGCCAGCAGCTGGGGACTAGCGGGGGAAAACATTCAGTACTTC. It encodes CASSWGLAGENIQYF.

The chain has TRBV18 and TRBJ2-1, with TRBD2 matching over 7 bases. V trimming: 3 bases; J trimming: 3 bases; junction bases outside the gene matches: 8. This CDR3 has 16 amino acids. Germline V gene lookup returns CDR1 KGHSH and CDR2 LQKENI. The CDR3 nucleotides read TGTGCCAGCTCACCCCCCTCGGCGGGGGTCTACAATGAGCAGTTCTTC. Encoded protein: CASSPPSAGVYNEQFF.

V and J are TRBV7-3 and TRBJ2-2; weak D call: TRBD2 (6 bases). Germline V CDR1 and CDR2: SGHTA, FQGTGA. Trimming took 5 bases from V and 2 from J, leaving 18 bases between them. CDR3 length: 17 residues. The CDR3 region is CASSPEAGRVNTGELFF. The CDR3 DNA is TGTGCCAGCAGCCCGGAAGCGGGCCGGGTTAACACCGGGGAGCTGTTTTTT.

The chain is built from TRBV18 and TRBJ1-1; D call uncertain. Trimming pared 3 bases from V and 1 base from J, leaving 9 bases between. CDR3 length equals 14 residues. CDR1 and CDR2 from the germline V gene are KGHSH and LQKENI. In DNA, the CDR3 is TGTGCCAGCTCACCTGCGGTGGGGAACACTGAAGCTTTCTTT. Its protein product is CASSPAVGNTEAFF.

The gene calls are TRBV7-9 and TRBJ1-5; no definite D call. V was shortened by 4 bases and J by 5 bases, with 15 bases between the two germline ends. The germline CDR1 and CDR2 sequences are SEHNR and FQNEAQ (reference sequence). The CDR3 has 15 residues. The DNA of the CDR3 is TGTGCCAGCAGCTCGATCCTAGACCCTTATCAGCCCCAGCATTTT. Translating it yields CASSSILDPYQPQHF.

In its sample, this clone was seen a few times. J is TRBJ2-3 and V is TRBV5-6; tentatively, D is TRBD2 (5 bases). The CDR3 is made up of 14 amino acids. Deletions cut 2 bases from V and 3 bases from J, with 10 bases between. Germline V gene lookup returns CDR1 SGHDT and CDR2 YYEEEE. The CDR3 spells CASSLPGKTDTQYF. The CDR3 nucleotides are TGTGCCAGCAGCTTACCGGGGAAAACAGATACGCAGTATTTT.

This CDR3 reads CASTSRPGGRDTQYF. The CDR3 DNA is TGCGCCAGCACCTCGCGTCCGGGGGGGCGAGATACGCAGTATTTT. This chain uses TRBV5-1 with TRBJ2-3, with 8 bases identical to TRBD2. V trimming: 6 bases; J trimming: 5 bases; junction bases outside the gene matches: 11. CDR3 size: 15 residues. In germline, CDR1 is SGHRS, CDR2 YFSETQ.

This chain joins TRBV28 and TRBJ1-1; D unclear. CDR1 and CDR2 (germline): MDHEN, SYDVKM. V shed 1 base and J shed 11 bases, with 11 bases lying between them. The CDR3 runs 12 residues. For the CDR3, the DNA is TGTGCCAGCAGTTTATTGACGCCCGGGGCTTTCTTT. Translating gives CASSLLTPGAFF.